This T cell receptor (beta chain) was captured in a study of control samples from healthy donors and cancer patients. The CDR3 consists of 15 residues. V was clipped by 0 bases and J by 0 bases, with 8 bases between them. Germline assignment: CDR1 SGHRS and CDR2 YFSETQ. Measured with immunoSEQ multiplex PCR; TCRdb has only the in-frame clones, and not every one. In the table there are about 130,000 clones, just under 95% of which are singletons. V gene TRBV5-1 combines with J gene TRBJ2-3; possibly TRBD2 for D (5 bases). Sequencing was done on a sample of PBMCs. This TCR was recovered from a man in his fifties or sixties with colorectal cancer. CDR3 DNA: TGCGCCAGCAGCTTGGGAGCGGTTAGCACAGATACGCAGTATTTT. Translated, it gives CASSLGAVSTDTQYF.